The rows below give T cell receptor beta chains drawn from one sample of a study of shared clonotypes between healthy human individuals. Measured with immunoSEQ multiplex PCR; TCRdb has only the in-frame clones, and not every one. The repertoire holds roughly 400,000 clones, approximately 96% seen once, with around 0.32% in the top ten. Sequencing was performed on memory CD8+ T cells sorted from blood. These receptors were taken from a man younger than 40 in good health. Each CDR3 is given without its conserved first and last residue.

V gene,J gene,CDR3 protein
TRBV27,TRBJ2-7,ASSSLSSSYEQY
TRBV5-5,TRBJ2-5,ASRPGTSGQETQY
TRBV6-1,TRBJ1-4,ASSRHDISNEKLF
TRBV5-4,TRBJ2-7,ASSPRGGSYEQY
TRBV7-6,TRBJ1-1,ASSFYRENTEAF
TRBV5-8,TRBJ1-5,ASSFLSGQSILSNQPQH
TRBV28,TRBJ2-6,ASSLGASGANVLT
TRBV9,TRBJ2-5,ASSVRGSETQY
TRBV10-3,TRBJ2-6,AISESWAGISISGANVLT
TRBV10-3,TRBJ2-3,AISGSRAEDTQY
TRBV25-1,TRBJ2-2,ASSGRGLVDTGELF
TRBV5-1,TRBJ2-1,ASSRGQQSSYNEQF
TRBV27,TRBJ2-1,ASSPLGHNEQF
TRBV19,TRBJ1-3,ASSMDRDAGNTIY
TRBV28,TRBJ2-7,ATLGGRTYEQY
TRBV5-6,TRBJ1-2,ASRPTGGLYGYT
TRBV19,TRBJ2-7,ASSPDRSTEQY
TRBV30,TRBJ1-4,AWREQGKDEKLF
TRBV30,TRBJ2-1,AWIFHNEQF
TRBV30,TRBJ1-2,AWSVNYGYT
TRBV19,TRBJ2-7,ASSLGTSGRAVYEQY
TRBV5-4,TRBJ2-1,ASSLAGRVYNEQF
TRBV28,TRBJ1-2,ASTLGNYGYT
TRBV25-1,TRBJ2-5,ASSEGAGGPGETQY
TRBV4-1,TRBJ2-3,ASSLLAGFIDTQY
TRBV2,TRBJ2-5,ASRFSGTYQETQY
TRBV6-1,TRBJ1-5,ASDRPNQPQH
TRBV2,TRBJ2-3,ASRDRGGRGTDTQY
TRBV5-1,TRBJ2-3,ASSLAPLAGARDTQY
TRBV2,TRBJ2-7,ASTGTGGLSEQY
TRBV5-6,TRBJ1-1,ASSLARQNTEAF
TRBV14,TRBJ1-1,ASSRIGLNTEAF
TRBV9,TRBJ1-3,ASSVASSGNTIY
TRBV28,TRBJ1-2,ASSSQVYGYT
TRBV6-5,TRBJ2-1,ASSSGGIYNEQF
TRBV15,TRBJ2-1,ATSTPTNEQF
TRBV5-1,TRBJ1-2,ASSYRGSLNPYGYT
TRBV19,TRBJ2-1,ASSIEGLAGVNEQF
TRBV27,TRBJ2-3,ASSSYRVRAGGTATDTQY
TRBV7-8,TRBJ2-7,ASSSGSLEVHEQY
TRBV4-2,TRBJ2-7,ASSQLTPRLAGGPSVYEQY
TRBV2,TRBJ2-3,ASSGGSTDTQY